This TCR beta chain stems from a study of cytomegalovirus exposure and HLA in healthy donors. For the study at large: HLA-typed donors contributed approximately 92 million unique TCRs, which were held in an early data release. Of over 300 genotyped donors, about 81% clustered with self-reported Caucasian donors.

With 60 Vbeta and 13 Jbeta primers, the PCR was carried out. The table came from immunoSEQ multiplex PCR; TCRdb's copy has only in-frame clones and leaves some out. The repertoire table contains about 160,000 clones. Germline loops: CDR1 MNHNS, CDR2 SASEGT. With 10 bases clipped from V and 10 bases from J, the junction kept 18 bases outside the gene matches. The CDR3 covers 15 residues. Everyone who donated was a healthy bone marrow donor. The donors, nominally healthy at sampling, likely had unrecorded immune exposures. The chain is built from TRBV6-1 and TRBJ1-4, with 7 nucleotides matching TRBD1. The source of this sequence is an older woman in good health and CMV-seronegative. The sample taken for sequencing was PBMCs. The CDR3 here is CATFNLTGWSGKLFF. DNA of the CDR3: TGTGCCACCTTCAACCTGACAGGGTGGAGTGGAAAACTGTTTTTT.